These 23 T cell receptor beta chains were sequenced from one sample in a study of blood T cell repertoires in COVID-19 (dated by TCRdb to 2020 to 2021). Library creation used the immunoSEQ multiplex PCR assay. TCRdb re-hosts the immuneACCESS table, in-frame sequences only. Its copies lack some clones; in the studies checked, an unresolved V gene accounts for under half of them, and the cause for the rest is not known. In all, the sample holds some 150,000 clones, and under 85% of those were seen once. About 8.6% of the sample lies in the top ten. Input material: peripheral blood. The source is a man aged 50 to 59 with active or convalescent COVID-19.

The V gene is TRBV7-2, the J gene TRBJ2-2; 7 positions agree with TRBD1. Germline V gene data show CDR1 as SGHTA and CDR2 as FQGNSA. Germline trimming cut 4 bases from V and 1 base from J; bases unmatched to any gene: 0. This CDR3 region has 14 residues. This CDR3 reads CASSWTGNTGELFF. The CDR3 DNA sequence: TGTGCCAGCAGCTGGACAGGGAACACCGGGGAGCTGTTTTTT.

The chain employs TRBV5-4 and TRBJ1-2, with a weak D call TRBD1 (6 bases). Between the trimmed V and J ends, which lost 5 bases and 3 bases, there was a span of 14 bases. The CDR3 sequence is 14 residues long. In germline, CDR1 is SGHNT, CDR2 YYREEE (reference sequence). CDR3 amino acids: CASRYRRTDYGYTF. The DNA of the CDR3 is TGTGCCAGCAGATACCGACGGACAGACTATGGCTACACCTTC.

This chain joins TRBV28 and TRBJ2-1, with a possible D match to TRBD2 (7 bases). Germline CDR1 reads MDHEN; CDR2 reads SYDVKM. The V end lost 8 bases, the J end lost 10 bases, and 18 bases lay between the germline ends. The length of the CDR3 is 13 residues. The CDR3 DNA is TGTGCCAGCTGCCTGGCGGGGGCCCGGGAGCAGTTCTTC. Protein sequence: CASCLAGAREQFF.

The chain has TRBV25-1 and TRBJ2-5; 8 nucleotides align to TRBD2. Germline V gene lookup returns CDR1 MGHDK and CDR2 SYGVNS. The junction had 2 bases not matched to a gene; V was cut back by 5 bases and J by 0 bases. CDR3 size: 14 residues. The CDR3 DNA reads TGTGCCAGCAGTCTTAGCGGGAACCAAGAGACCCAGTACTTC. Protein product: CASSLSGNQETQYF.

The CDR3 sequence: CASSPGTSSTDTQYF. The DNA of the CDR3 is TGTGCCAGCAGTCCCGGGACTAGCAGCACAGATACGCAGTATTTT. The V gene is TRBV11-3, the J gene TRBJ2-3; TRBD2 agrees at 9 bases. Germline lookup yields CDR1 SGHNT and CDR2 YENEEA. J gave up 0 bases and V 6 bases, and 4 bases lay outside the gene matches. The CDR3 totals 15 residues.

The chain joins TRBV4-1 to TRBJ1-1, with D uncertain. Trimming removed 1 base at V and 11 bases at J, with 8 bases between. There are 11 residues in the CDR3. Germline CDR1 and CDR2: MGHRA and YSYEKL. The CDR3 is CASSQGAGAFF. The CDR3 DNA follows: TGCGCCAGCAGCCAAGGGGCGGGGGCTTTCTTT.

The CDR3 DNA reads TGCGCCAGCAGGGGAAGGGGACTGAGTGACACTGAAGCTTTCTTT. It yields the protein CASRGRGLSDTEAFF. The V call is TRBV5-1, the J call TRBJ1-1; a possible D gene is TRBD1 (5 bases). Trimming pared 5 bases from V and 3 bases from J, leaving 17 bases between. The germline gives CDR1 SGHRS, CDR2 YFSETQ. This CDR3 contains 15 residues.

The CDR3 region has the DNA TGCGCCAGCAGCGCGGACAGGGGGCATGAAGCTTTCTTT. This gives the protein CASSADRGHEAFF. The rearrangement joins TRBV5-1 to TRBJ1-1; TRBD1 agrees at 11 bases. The CDR3 has 13 residues. The germline V gene encodes CDR1 SGHRS and CDR2 YFSETQ. Trimming removed 4 bases from V and 7 bases from J; junction bases left unmatched: 3.

The CDR3 coding sequence is TGTGCCAGCAGCCCGGACTATGCAACTAATGAAAAACTGTTTTTT. Translation: CASSPDYATNEKLFF. The chain employs TRBV7-9 and TRBJ1-4; D is undetermined. The germline V and J ends were trimmed by 5 bases and 0 bases, with 10 bases remaining between them. This CDR3 contains 15 residues. Germline CDR1 SEHNR, CDR2 FQNEAQ (reference sequence).

The chain couples TRBV24-1 to TRBJ2-2; D not certain. Germline CDR1 and CDR2: KGHDR and SFDVKD. The CDR3 loop spans 14 amino acids. Trimming cost V 1 base and J 4 bases, with 6 bases left between them. CDR3 DNA: TGTGCCACCAGTGATTTTGGCAGCACCGGGGAGCTGTTTTTT. It specifies CATSDFGSTGELFF.

This clone was counted only a few times. This chain links TRBV5-1 with TRBJ1-1; 9 nucleotides match TRBD1. The V gene end was trimmed by 4 bases and the J gene end by 3 bases; junction bases not matched to a gene: 10. CDR3 length: 16 amino acids. Germline CDR1 reads SGHRS; CDR2 reads YFSETQ. The CDR3: CASSRTSWTGDTEAFF. The CDR3 coding sequence is TGCGCCAGCAGCCGGACATCCTGGACAGGGGACACTGAAGCTTTCTTT.

The gene calls are TRBV3-1 (or the pseudogene TRBV3-2) and TRBJ2-1; 13 bases are shared with TRBD2. The CDR3 length is 16 residues. V trimming: 3 bases; J trimming: 9 bases; junction bases outside the gene matches: 8. The germline gives CDR1 LGHDT, CDR2 YNNKEL (reference sequence). Written as DNA, the CDR3 is TGTGCCAGCAGCCATCCCACTAGCGGGAGGGCCAGTGAGCAGTTCTTC. This gives the protein CASSHPTSGRASEQFF.

This clone has only a few counts. V is TRBV14 and J is TRBJ1-3; 7 bases fit TRBD1. In germline, CDR1 is SGHDN, CDR2 FVKESK. The CDR3 runs to 16 residues. J gave up 5 bases and V 4 bases, and 11 bases lay outside the gene matches. The CDR3 coding sequence is TGTGCCAGCAGCCCAAAGACAGGGAGCGCTAGAAACACCATATATTTT. Translated: CASSPKTGSARNTIYF. The full variable domain, completed using reference TRBV14 and TRBJ1-3, is EAGVTQFPSHSVIEKGQTVTLRCDPISGHDNLYWYRRVMGKEIKFLLHFVKESKQDESGMPNNRFLAERTGGTYSTLKVQPAELEDSGVYFCASSPKTGSARNTIYFGEGSWLTVV.

This clone has more than one count but fewer than ten. The chain uses TRBV24-1 and TRBJ1-2; TRBD1 aligns across 7 bases. Germline loops: CDR1 KGHDR, CDR2 SFDVKD. The V and J ends lost 4 bases and 6 bases, in that order; junction bases with no gene match: 13. CDR3 length: 16 residues. CDR3 sequence reads: CATSDPSLTGIDGYTF. The CDR3 nucleotides are TGTGCCACCAGTGACCCTTCCTTGACAGGGATTGATGGCTACACCTTC.

Only a few counts were recorded for this clone. The gene calls are TRBV25-1 and TRBJ2-7; 9 nucleotides align to TRBD1. The ends lost 2 bases at V and 5 bases at J; junction bases unmatched: 4. The CDR3 runs to 14 residues. The V gene's germline CDR1 is MGHDK and CDR2 SYGVNS. CDR3 in DNA: TGTGCCAGCAGTGAAACAGGGGGCATGGACGAGCAGTACTTC. As protein: CASSETGGMDEQYF.

This clone has only a few counts. The chain employs TRBV27 and TRBJ1-1; D is ambiguous. Germline V CDR1 and CDR2: MNHEY, SMNVEV (reference sequence). This CDR3 spans 13 amino acids. The germline V and J ends were trimmed by 0 bases and 6 bases, with 8 bases remaining between them. The CDR3 nucleotides are TGTGCCAGCAGTTTATCGGAGAAGTCTGAAGCTTTCTTT. Amino acids: CASSLSEKSEAFF.

The CDR3: CASSPLTGGPTDTQYF. In DNA form, the CDR3 reads TGCGCCAGCAGCCCTTTGACAGGGGGCCCCACAGATACGCAGTATTTT. The rearrangement uses TRBV5-1 and TRBJ2-3, with 10 bases that match TRBD1. J gave up 2 bases and V 4 bases, and 7 bases lay outside the gene matches. The CDR3 consists of 16 residues. The germline V gene has CDR1 SGHRS and CDR2 YFSETQ.

In its sample, this clone was seen once. This chain uses TRBV3-1 (or the pseudogene TRBV3-2) with TRBJ2-1, with 9 bases lining up with TRBD2. The CDR3 covers 20 residues. The V and J ends lost 1 base and 6 bases, in that order; junction bases with no gene match: 19. Germline values: CDR1 LGHDT, CDR2 YNNKEL (reference sequence). Here the CDR3 reads CASSQVVGRRREGVGNEQFF. CDR3 nucleotide sequence: TGTGCCAGCAGCCAAGTGGTCGGGCGCCGGCGGGAGGGAGTAGGCAATGAGCAGTTCTTC.

The chain has TRBV7-9 and TRBJ2-7, with D perhaps matching TRBD2 (6 bases). The V end was cut by 5 bases, the J end by 7 bases, with 18 bases between. The CDR3 runs 14 residues. Looked up from germline, CDR1 is SEHNR and CDR2 is FQNEAQ (reference sequence). In nucleotides, the CDR3 is TGTGCCAGCAGCCGCTCAACTTATCGGGGGGAGCAGTACTTC. This translates into CASSRSTYRGEQYF.

V and J are TRBV7-6 and TRBJ2-3; tentative D call: TRBD2 (5 bases). CDR3 length: 15 residues. V was pared by 3 bases and J by 3 bases, with 13 bases between. Germline CDR1 reads SGHVS; CDR2 reads FNYEAQ. The CDR3 DNA follows: TGTGCCAGCAGCTTGAACGGGAAGAGGACAGATACGCAGTATTTT. Protein product: CASSLNGKRTDTQYF.

This chain joins TRBV28 and TRBJ2-3; 14 bases align to TRBD2. Germline CDR1 is MDHEN and CDR2 is SYDVKM. The CDR3 is 18 residues long. J lost 1 base, V lost 3 bases, and 6 bases had no gene match. The CDR3 nucleotides read TGTGCCAGCAGTTTCGTGACTAGCGGGAGGGATGGCACAGATACGCAGTATTTT. Translated, it gives CASSFVTSGRDGTDTQYF.

J is TRBJ2-5 and V is TRBV9, with TRBD2 matching 10 bases. Germline V gene lookup returns CDR1 SGDLS and CDR2 YYNGEE. V shed 2 bases, J shed 5 bases, and the junction held 6 bases outside the gene matches. The CDR3 contains 15 residues. CDR3 loop: CASSVLAGERETQYF. The CDR3 DNA reads as TGTGCCAGCAGCGTCCTAGCGGGAGAGCGGGAGACCCAGTACTTC.

J is TRBJ1-1 and V is TRBV5-6; D remains ambiguous. The V gene lost 5 bases and the J gene lost 4 bases, with 12 bases spanning the gap. This CDR3 comprises 13 residues. From germline, CDR1 is SGHDT and CDR2 YYEEEE. The CDR3 coding sequence is TGTGCCAGCAGTACGGGAACAGTCACTGAAGCTTTCTTT. This codes for CASSTGTVTEAFF.